What follows are 13 T cell receptor beta chains derived from one specimen sequenced in a study of CD8 T cells in ankylosing spondylitis. Study-wide findings and caveats: Ankylosing spondylitis blood appeared to carry a characteristic TCR beta motif of roughly 8 highly homologous variants.

Each CDR3 protein gets one entry after TCRdb re-called the 5' RACE reads with MiXCR. The repertoire holds roughly 700,000 distinct CDR3 sequences, with around 19% as singletons. For these receptors, no antigen is known. The sample comprised blood, either unsorted or a sorted T cell fraction (not recorded which). These receptors were taken from a male donor with ankylosing spondylitis.

This chain links TRBV5-1 with TRBJ1-1, with D unclear. The V end lost 1 base, the J end lost 4 bases, and 11 bases lay between the germline ends. From germline, CDR1 is SGHRS and CDR2 YFSETQ. CDR3 length equals 14 residues. This CDR3 is CASSLSPSSTEAFF. DNA of the CDR3: TGCGCCAGCAGCTTGTCCCCCAGCAGCACTGAAGCTTTCTTT.

This clonotype appeared a few times. This sequence joins TRBV20-1 and TRBJ2-3; maybe TRBD1 (5 bases). The CDR3 runs to 13 residues. Trimming cost V 3 bases and J 0 bases, with 7 bases left between them. CDR1 is DFQATT, CDR2 SNEGSKA, per germline (reference sequence). CDR3 sequence: CSASHRSTDTQYF. The CDR3 DNA follows: TGCAGTGCTAGTCACAGGAGCACAGATACGCAGTATTTT.

This clonotype was seen a handful of times. This chain connects TRBV12-3 or TRBV12-4 to TRBJ2-7, with TRBD1 identical over 7 bases. The length of the CDR3 is 14 residues. V was pared by 3 bases and J by 2 bases, with 4 bases of the junction left unmatched. As DNA, the CDR3 is TGTGCCAGCAGTTTGACAGGGCTCACCTACGAGCAGTACTTC. This translates into CASSLTGLTYEQYF.

This clonotype was counted a few times. The chain carries TRBV6-5 and TRBJ2-1; D is possibly TRBD2 (6 bases). CDR3 length: 18 residues. From germline, CDR1 is MNHEY and CDR2 SVGAGI. The ends were cut back, 0 bases at V and 8 bases at J, with 23 bases in the middle. CDR3 in DNA: TGTGCCAGCAGTTACTCGATGGGAACGGGAGTAGGTCGGGATGAGCAGTTCTTC. This gives the protein CASSYSMGTGVGRDEQFF.

The V call is TRBV14, the J call TRBJ2-5; 7 nucleotides match TRBD1. Trimming took 4 bases from V and 7 from J; bases not matched to a gene: 6. This CDR3 spans 13 amino acids. Germline CDR1 and CDR2: SGHDN and FVKESK. CDR3 amino acids: CASSPTGSGTQYF. Here the CDR3 DNA reads TGTGCCAGCAGCCCGACAGGGTCGGGGACCCAGTACTTC.

The J gene is TRBJ2-1, the V gene TRBV5-4; D is ambiguous. The germline V and J ends were trimmed by 4 bases and 2 bases, with 10 bases remaining between them. From germline, CDR1 is SGHNT and CDR2 YYREEE (reference sequence). The CDR3 is 14 amino acids. The CDR3: CASSPDHPYNEQFF. The CDR3 DNA is TGTGCCAGCAGCCCGGACCACCCCTACAATGAGCAGTTCTTC.

This clonotype was detected a few times. The V call is TRBV28, the J call TRBJ2-5; 7 bases agree with TRBD2. The germline gives CDR1 MDHEN, CDR2 SYDVKM. V lost 7 bases and J lost 10; bases outside the gene matches: 18. The CDR3 is 15 residues long. CDR3: CASKWGGESGLDQYF. DNA of the CDR3: TGTGCCAGCAAATGGGGGGGGGAATCAGGTTTAGACCAGTACTTC.

V is TRBV20-1 and J is TRBJ1-1; D is perhaps TRBD1 (6 bases). The CDR3 is 12 residues long. The germline V gene encodes CDR1 DFQATT and CDR2 SNEGSKA (reference sequence). Written as DNA, the CDR3 is TGCTCTATCGGGGGGGCAGTAGCTGAAGCTTTCTTT. Its protein product is CSIGGAVAEAFF.

The chain employs TRBV4-1 and TRBJ1-2; D gene ambiguous. The CDR3 loop spans 15 amino acids. Trimming stripped 1 base from V and 2 bases from J, with 11 bases between. The V gene's germline CDR1 is MGHRA and CDR2 YSYEKL. This CDR3 is CASSQASAENYGYTF. In DNA form, the CDR3 reads TGCGCCAGCAGCCAAGCATCAGCTGAGAACTATGGCTACACCTTC.

Ten or more counts support this clonotype. This rearrangement joins TRBV27 to TRBJ2-7, with 10 bases matching TRBD1. Losses at the gene ends were 4 bases for V and 0 bases for J; bases not matched to a gene: 0. The CDR3 is made up of 14 amino acids. Germline V gene lookup returns CDR1 MNHEY and CDR2 SMNVEV (reference sequence). CDR3: CASSWTGGSYEQYF. CDR3 DNA sequence: TGTGCCAGCAGTTGGACAGGGGGCTCCTACGAGCAGTACTTC.

The chain couples TRBV7-6 to TRBJ1-6; D is unresolved. CDR1 and CDR2 from the germline V gene are SGHVS and FNYEAQ. CDR3 size: 14 residues. The ends were cut back, 4 bases at V and 10 bases at J, with 14 bases in the middle. The CDR3: CASSSPPTGSPLHF. As DNA, the CDR3 is TGTGCCAGCAGCTCCCCCCCTACGGGGTCACCCCTCCACTTT.

The J gene is TRBJ2-5, the V gene TRBV20-1; D call uncertain. This CDR3 is 16 amino acids long. V was trimmed by 2 bases and J by 4 bases, leaving 20 bases between them. Looked up from germline, CDR1 is DFQATT and CDR2 is SNEGSKA (reference sequence). In DNA form, the CDR3 reads TGCAGTGCTAGAAGCGCCGAGGCGACTTCGGGAGAGACCCAGTACTTC. Protein product: CSARSAEATSGETQYF.

The V gene is TRBV6-1, the J gene TRBJ1-1; D not certain. Deletions cut 8 bases from V and 1 base from J, with 11 bases between. The CDR3 loop spans 13 amino acids. Per the germline V gene, CDR1 is MNHNS and CDR2 is SASEGT. The CDR3 sequence: CASLVRQNTEAFF. The CDR3 region has the DNA TGTGCCAGCTTGGTCAGGCAGAACACTGAAGCTTTCTTT.